The clone carrying this TCR beta chain was seen only a few times. Its matching antigen is unknown. Sequenced with the Oncomine TCR Beta short-read assay was DNA taken from cultured CD4+ T cells. TCRdb called the PCR reads again in MiXCR, with one record for every CDR3 protein. The sample yields about 10,000 distinct CDR3 sequences, roughly 27% seen once. Specified treatment: roughly 10-day PBMC culture with coronavirus spike peptide pools or control peptides (ViraFEST assay). Having spent 10 days in culture, CD4+ T cells were then isolated by negative selection. This record belongs to a study of vaccination and CD4 T cells after COVID-19. Study background: Each control was exposed to a CEFX pool, an HIV-1 Nef pool, or no peptide at all.

The CDR3 has 14 residues. Trimming cost V 8 bases and J 3 bases, with 17 bases left between them. CDR1 is SGHTA and CDR2 is FQGNSA in the germline V gene. V and J are TRBV7-2 and TRBJ2-7; D is perhaps TRBD2 (7 bases). This sequence originates from a human donor who had recovered from COVID-19. The sample here was CD4+ T cells from blood, cultured in vitro, taken after SARS-CoV-2 vaccination. The CDR3 loop is CASAGGGGDYEQYF. DNA for the CDR3: TGTGCCAGCGCCGGGGGAGGGGGGGACTACGAGCAGTACTTC.